The present T cell receptor beta chain was sequenced within a study of shared clonotypes between healthy human individuals. Terminally differentiated effector memory CD45RA+ cells were excluded by CCR7 positive selection of CD45RO-negative cells. The CDR3 contains 17 residues. Germline trimming cut 0 bases from V and 2 bases from J; bases unmatched to any gene: 8. Germline loops: CDR1 SGHDN, CDR2 FVKESK. Study-level results: Naive subsets, compared against memory subsets, generally had larger estimated richness values. Sharing across a few donors was seen in approximately 5.2% of naive CD4 clonotypes. Exclusively blood specimens were collected; tissue repertoires likely differ. Shared clonotypes across all four donors exceeded non-shared ones in generation probability.

Details on this clone: What it binds is not known.

Sequencing was performed with immunoSEQ multiplex PCR; in TCRdb, only in-frame clones are kept and a portion is missing. The repertoire holds 660,000 or so clones, with 90% to 97% as singletons. V is TRBV14 and J is TRBJ2-3; 7 bases line up with TRBD2. This clonotype was obtained from a woman aged 30 to 39 in good health. The specimen sequenced was naive CD8+ T cells sorted from blood. CDR3 sequence reads: CASSQDLASGFTDTQYF. The CDR3 bases are TGTGCCAGCAGCCAAGATCTGGCTAGCGGATTCACAGATACGCAGTATTTT.